Listed below are T cell receptor beta chains from one sample, sequenced in a study of blood T cell repertoires in COVID-19. The repertoire was sequenced with immunoSEQ multiplex PCR; TCRdb's copy has only in-frame clones and lacks some. The sample includes 200,000 or so clones, 89% of them seen just once. Sequenced: PBMCs or T cells enriched from blood (not recorded which). Receptors originate from a middle-aged woman with acute COVID-19. Both conserved end residues are part of each CDR3. Each record gives: V gene, J gene, D gene, clone size, CDR3 protein, CDR3 DNA. A D gene is named only where the DNA matches it firmly. A row's size may be missing; if present it is once, few, many or a size class.

>TRBV18|TRBJ2-2|TRBD2|NA
CASSLLGLAANTGELFF
TGTGCCAGCTCACTCTTGGGACTAGCCGCTAACACCGGGGAGCTGTTTTTT
>TRBV7-7|TRBJ2-1|TRBD2|few
CASSPSGGSNEQFF
TGTGCCAGCAGTCCTAGCGGGGGAAGTAATGAGCAGTTCTTC
>TRBV19|TRBJ2-2|NA|NA
CASSMLGADTGELFF
TGTGCCAGTAGTATGCTGGGGGCGGACACCGGGGAGCTGTTTTTT
>TRBV2|TRBJ2-7|NA|NA
CASSEELLSSYEQYF
TGTGCCAGCAGTGAAGAGCTTCTAAGCTCCTACGAGCAGTACTTC
>TRBV7-8|TRBJ1-1|NA|NA
CASSLARQVNTEAFF
TGTGCCAGCAGCTTAGCACGGCAGGTGAACACTGAAGCTTTCTTT
>TRBV12-3/TRBV12-4|TRBJ2-1|NA|NA
CASSLQYNEQFF
TGTGCCAGCAGTTTACAGTACAATGAGCAGTTCTTC
>TRBV7-9|TRBJ2-1|NA|NA
CASSLRLVRNEQFF
TGTGCCAGCAGCTTGCGACTAGTCCGCAATGAGCAGTTCTTC
>TRBV5-4|TRBJ1-5|NA|NA
CASSFYQSWGRSNQPQHF
TGTGCCAGCAGCTTCTATCAATCCTGGGGGCGCAGCAATCAGCCCCAGCATTTT
>TRBV27|TRBJ2-2|TRBD1|few
CASTEAPRGRRKNTGELFF
TGTGCCAGCACCGAAGCGCCCAGGGGGCGAAGAAAAAACACCGGGGAGCTGTTTTTT
>TRBV6-5|TRBJ1-2|NA|NA
CASSYSRANYGYTF
TGTGCCAGCAGTTACTCCAGGGCCAACTATGGCTACACCTTC
>TRBV3-1/TRBV3-2|TRBJ2-7|NA|once
CASSQGHRVSYEQYF
TGTGCCAGCAGCCAAGGGCACAGGGTCTCCTACGAGCAGTACTTC
>TRBV9|TRBJ1-1|NA|NA
CASSVVDSGTEAFF
TGTGCCAGCAGCGTCGTGGACAGCGGCACTGAAGCTTTCTTT
>TRBV6-5|TRBJ1-5|TRBD1|NA
CASTLGQGGQPQHF
TGTGCCAGCACCCTCGGACAGGGTGGTCAGCCCCAGCATTTT
>TRBV9|TRBJ2-7|TRBD1|few
CASSPGTGSGAREQYF
TGTGCCAGCAGCCCCGGGACAGGGAGCGGGGCGAGGGAGCAGTACTTC
>TRBV29-1|TRBJ2-3|TRBD1|NA
CSVDPGDRVVTDTQYF
TGCAGCGTTGACCCCGGGGACAGGGTTGTCACAGATACGCAGTATTTT
>TRBV9|TRBJ2-3|TRBD2|NA
CASSGRLAGATDTQYF
TGTGCCAGCAGCGGTCGACTAGCGGGAGCTACAGATACGCAGTATTTT
>TRBV6-5|TRBJ1-2|NA|NA
CASRSFRNYGYTF
TGTGCCAGCAGGTCCTTCAGAAACTATGGCTACACCTTC
>TRBV4-3|TRBJ2-5|NA|NA
CASSQGAGPIETQYF
TGCGCCAGCAGCCAAGGGGCAGGGCCTATAGAGACCCAGTACTTC
>TRBV7-9|TRBJ1-2|TRBD1|NA
CASSSGDRDHYGYTF
TGTGCCAGCAGCTCCGGGGACAGGGATCACTATGGCTACACCTTC
>TRBV6-5|TRBJ1-1|TRBD1|NA
CASSYWDRGTEAFF
TGTGCCAGCAGTTACTGGGACAGGGGAACTGAAGCTTTCTTT
>TRBV5-4|TRBJ2-5|NA|NA
CASSLGTDWGDVQETQYF
TGTGCCAGCAGCTTGGGGACTGATTGGGGGGACGTACAAGAGACCCAGTACTTC
>TRBV14|TRBJ2-7|TRBD1|NA
CASSQATGAPQGFSYEQYF
TGTGCCAGCAGCCAAGCCACAGGGGCCCCCCAAGGGTTTTCCTACGAGCAGTACTTC